This T cell receptor beta chain was documented in a study of blood T cell repertoires in COVID-19. Study at large: Acute and convalescent COVID-19 samples came from the United States, Italy and Spain. T cells, B-cell-depleted T cells, or PBMCs provided the cDNA or gDNA that served as material.

As processed by the authors: From reference gene primer amplification, estimates of nucleated cell counts were derived. Assay: immunoSEQ multiplex PCR; the TCRdb copy retains only in-frame clones and omits some. The D gene and trimming were derived from the DNA, and the V and J assignments and clone size from that table. The sample yields approximately 80,000 clones, around 89% seen once. The clonotype comes from a human donor in a cohort sampled during active COVID-19. Sequencing used peripheral blood.

The DNA for the CDR3 is TGTGCCAGTAGTGCGGACAGGGGAGCCTACGAGCAGTACTTC. This codes for CASSADRGAYEQYF. The chain recombines TRBV19 with TRBJ2-7, with 9 bases lining up with TRBD1. CDR1 and CDR2 from the germline V gene are LNHDA and SQIVND (reference sequence). J was trimmed by 2 bases and V by 5 bases; bases with no gene match: 4. This CDR3 region has 14 residues. Supplemented by reference TRBV19 and TRBJ2-7, the full variable domain reads DGGITQSPKYLFRKEGQNVTLSCEQNLNHDAMYWYRQDPGQGLRLIYYSQIVNDFQKGDIAEGYSVSREKKESFPLTVTSAQKNPTAFYLCASSADRGAYEQYFGPGTRLTVT.